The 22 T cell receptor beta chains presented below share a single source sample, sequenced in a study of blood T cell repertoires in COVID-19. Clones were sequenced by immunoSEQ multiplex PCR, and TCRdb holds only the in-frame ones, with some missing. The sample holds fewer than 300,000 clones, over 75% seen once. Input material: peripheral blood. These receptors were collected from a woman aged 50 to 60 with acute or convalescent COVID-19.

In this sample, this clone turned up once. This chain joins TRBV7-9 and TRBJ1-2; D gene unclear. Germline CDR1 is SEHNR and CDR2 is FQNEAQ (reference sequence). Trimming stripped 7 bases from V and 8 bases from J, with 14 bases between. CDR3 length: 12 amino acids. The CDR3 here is CASIQSTGGYTF. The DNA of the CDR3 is TGTGCCAGCATCCAAAGTACGGGGGGCTACACCTTC.

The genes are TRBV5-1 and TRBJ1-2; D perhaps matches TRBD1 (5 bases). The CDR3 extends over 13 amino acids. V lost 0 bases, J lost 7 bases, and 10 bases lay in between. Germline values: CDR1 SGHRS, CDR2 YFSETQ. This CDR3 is CASSLATDSGYTF. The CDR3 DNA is TGCGCCAGCAGCTTGGCGACAGACTCTGGCTACACCTTC.

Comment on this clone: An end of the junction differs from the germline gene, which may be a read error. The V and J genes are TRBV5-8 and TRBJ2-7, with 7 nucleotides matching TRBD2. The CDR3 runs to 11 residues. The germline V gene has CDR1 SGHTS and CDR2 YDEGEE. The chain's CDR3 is CASSLGGSIPF. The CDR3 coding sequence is TGTGCCAGCAGCTTAGGCGGGAGTATACCCTTC.

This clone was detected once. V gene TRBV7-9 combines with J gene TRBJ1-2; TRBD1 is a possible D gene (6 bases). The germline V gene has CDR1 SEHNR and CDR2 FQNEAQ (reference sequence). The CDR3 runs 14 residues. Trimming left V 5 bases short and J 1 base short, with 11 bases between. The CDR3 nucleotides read TGTGCCAGCAGCATTCGACAGGATAACTATGGCTACACCTTC. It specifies CASSIRQDNYGYTF.

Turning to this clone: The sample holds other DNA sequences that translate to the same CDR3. The CDR3 region has the DNA TGTGCCAGCAGCGTAGTACCAGAGGGCTACGAGCAGTACTTC. Translating gives CASSVVPEGYEQYF. The rearrangement links TRBV9 to TRBJ2-7, with a tentative D call TRBD2 (5 bases). The germline V gene has CDR1 SGDLS and CDR2 YYNGEE. This CDR3 spans 14 amino acids. The germline V and J ends were trimmed by 0 bases and 3 bases, with 10 bases remaining between them.

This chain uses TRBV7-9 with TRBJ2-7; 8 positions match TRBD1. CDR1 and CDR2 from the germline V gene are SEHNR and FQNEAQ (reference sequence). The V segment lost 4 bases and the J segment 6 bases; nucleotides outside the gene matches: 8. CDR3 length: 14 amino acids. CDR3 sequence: CASSSRTGKREQYF. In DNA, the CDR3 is TGTGCCAGCAGCTCCCGGACAGGGAAACGCGAGCAGTACTTC.

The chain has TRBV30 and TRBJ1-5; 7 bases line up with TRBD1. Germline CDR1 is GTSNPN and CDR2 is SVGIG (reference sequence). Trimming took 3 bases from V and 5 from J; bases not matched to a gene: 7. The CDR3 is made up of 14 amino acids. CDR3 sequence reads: CAWSVQGYDQPQHF. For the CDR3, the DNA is TGTGCCTGGAGCGTACAGGGGTATGATCAGCCCCAGCATTTT.

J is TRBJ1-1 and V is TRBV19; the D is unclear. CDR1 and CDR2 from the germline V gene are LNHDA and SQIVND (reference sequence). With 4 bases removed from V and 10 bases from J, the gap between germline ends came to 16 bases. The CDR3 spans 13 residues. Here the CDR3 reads CASSKGGREAAFF. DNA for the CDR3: TGTGCCAGTAGTAAGGGCGGGCGAGAAGCAGCTTTCTTT.

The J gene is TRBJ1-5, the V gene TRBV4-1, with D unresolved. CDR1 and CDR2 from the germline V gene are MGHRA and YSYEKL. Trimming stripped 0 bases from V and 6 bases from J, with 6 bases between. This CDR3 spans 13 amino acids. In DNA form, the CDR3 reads TGCGCCAGCAGCCAAGAGGGGAGTCAGCCCCAGCATTTT. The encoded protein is CASSQEGSQPQHF.

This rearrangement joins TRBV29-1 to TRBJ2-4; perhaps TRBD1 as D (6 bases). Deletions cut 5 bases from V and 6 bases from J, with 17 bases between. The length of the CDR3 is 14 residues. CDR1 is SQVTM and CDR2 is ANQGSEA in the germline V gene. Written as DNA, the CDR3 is TGCAGCGTTTTCTTCGGGACACGAAGAAACATTCAGTACTTC. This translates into CSVFFGTRRNIQYF.

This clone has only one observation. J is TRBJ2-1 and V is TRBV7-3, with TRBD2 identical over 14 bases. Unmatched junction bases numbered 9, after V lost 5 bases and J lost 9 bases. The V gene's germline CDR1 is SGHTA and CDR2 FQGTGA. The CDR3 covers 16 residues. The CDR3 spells CASSPGGLAGVLEQFF. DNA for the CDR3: TGTGCCAGCAGCCCGGGGGGACTAGCGGGAGTTCTTGAGCAGTTCTTC.

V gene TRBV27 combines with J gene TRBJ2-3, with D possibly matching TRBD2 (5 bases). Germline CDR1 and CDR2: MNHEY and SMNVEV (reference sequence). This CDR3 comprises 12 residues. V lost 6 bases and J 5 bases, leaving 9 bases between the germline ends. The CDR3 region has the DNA TGTGCCAGCAGCGTAGAGGGAGATACGCAGTATTTT. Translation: CASSVEGDTQYF.

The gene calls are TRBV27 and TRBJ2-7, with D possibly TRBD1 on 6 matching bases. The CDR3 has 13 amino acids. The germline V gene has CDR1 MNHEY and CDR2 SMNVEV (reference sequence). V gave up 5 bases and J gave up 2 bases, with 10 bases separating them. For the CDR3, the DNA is TGTGCCAGCAGTGGATGGGACACCTACGAGCAGTACTTC. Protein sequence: CASSGWDTYEQYF.

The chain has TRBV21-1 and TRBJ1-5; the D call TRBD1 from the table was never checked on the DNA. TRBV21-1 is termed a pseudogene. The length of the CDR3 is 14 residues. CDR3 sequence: CARNRELGNQPQHF. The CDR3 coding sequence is TGTGCCAGAAACAGGGAATTGGGAAATCAGCCCCAGCATTTT.

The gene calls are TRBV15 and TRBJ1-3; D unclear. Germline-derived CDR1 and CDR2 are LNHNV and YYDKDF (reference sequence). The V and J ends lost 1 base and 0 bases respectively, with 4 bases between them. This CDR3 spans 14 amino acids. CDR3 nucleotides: TGTGCCACCAGCAGAGGGAGCTCTGGAAACACCATATATTTT. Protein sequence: CATSRGSSGNTIYF.

The CDR3 loop reads CAWSPRAGPYNEQFF. Here the CDR3 DNA reads TGTGCCTGGAGTCCCCGGGCGGGTCCCTACAATGAGCAGTTCTTC. This chain joins TRBV30 and TRBJ2-1; the D gene is possibly TRBD2 (5 bases). Trimming took 2 bases from V and 2 from J, leaving 13 bases between them. The CDR3 loop spans 15 amino acids. CDR1 GTSNPN and CDR2 SVGIG come from the germline V gene (reference sequence).

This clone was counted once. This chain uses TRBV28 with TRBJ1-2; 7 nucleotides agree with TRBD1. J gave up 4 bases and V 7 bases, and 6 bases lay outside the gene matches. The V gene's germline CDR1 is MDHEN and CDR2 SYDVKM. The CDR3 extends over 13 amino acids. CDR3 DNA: TGTGCCAGCAAACTCCGGGACAGCTATGGCTACACCTTC. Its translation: CASKLRDSYGYTF.

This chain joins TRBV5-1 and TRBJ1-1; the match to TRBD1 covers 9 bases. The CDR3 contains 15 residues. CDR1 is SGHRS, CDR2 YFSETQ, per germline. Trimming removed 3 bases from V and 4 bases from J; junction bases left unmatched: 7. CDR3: CASSSYGGQGTEAFF. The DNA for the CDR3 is TGCGCCAGCAGCTCCTACGGGGGACAGGGCACTGAAGCTTTCTTT.

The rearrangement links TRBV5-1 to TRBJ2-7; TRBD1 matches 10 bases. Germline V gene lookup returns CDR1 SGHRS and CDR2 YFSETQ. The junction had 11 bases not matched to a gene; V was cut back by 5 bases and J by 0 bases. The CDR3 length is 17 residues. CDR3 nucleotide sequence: TGCGCCAGCAGTCGAGGACCGGGACAGGGGACCTCCTACGAGCAGTACTTC. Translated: CASSRGPGQGTSYEQYF. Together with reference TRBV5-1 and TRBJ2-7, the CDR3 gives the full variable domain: KAGVTQTPRYLIKTRGQQVTLSCSPISGHRSVSWYQQTPGQGLQFLFEYFSETQRNKGNFPGRFSGRQFSNSRSEMNVSTLELGDSALYLCASSRGPGQGTSYEQYFGPGTRLTVT.

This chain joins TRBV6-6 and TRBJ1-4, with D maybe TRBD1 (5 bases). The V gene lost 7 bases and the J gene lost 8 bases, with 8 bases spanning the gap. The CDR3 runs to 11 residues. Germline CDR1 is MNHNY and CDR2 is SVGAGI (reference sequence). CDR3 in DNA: TGTGCCAGCATAGGGGCCGAAAAACTGTTTTTT. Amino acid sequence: CASIGAEKLFF.

CDR3 residues: CSVIKTGAPYEQYF. As DNA, the CDR3 is TGCAGCGTTATTAAGACAGGTGCCCCCTACGAGCAGTACTTC. The chain couples TRBV29-1 to TRBJ2-7; D possibly corresponds to TRBD1 (6 bases). CDR1 is SQVTM, CDR2 ANQGSEA, per germline. The CDR3 is 14 residues long. Trimming removed 5 bases from V and 2 bases from J, with 16 bases in between.

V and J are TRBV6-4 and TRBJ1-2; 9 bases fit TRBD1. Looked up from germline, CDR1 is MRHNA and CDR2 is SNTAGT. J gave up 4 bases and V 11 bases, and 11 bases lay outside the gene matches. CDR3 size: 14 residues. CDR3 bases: TGTGCCGGATTAATACAGGGGGCAATCTATGGCTACACCTTC. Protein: CAGLIQGAIYGYTF.